These T cell receptor beta chains were read from a single sample in a study of blood T cell repertoires in COVID-19. Here immunoSEQ multiplex PCR was the method, and the copy in TCRdb shows in-frame clones only, minus some. The sample consists of some 170,000 clones, around 81% of them appearing once. The sequenced sample consisted of peripheral blood. The source is a man aged 55 to 70 with active or convalescent COVID-19. CDR3s leave out the opening cysteine and the closing phenylalanine or tryptophan.

j_gene,v_gene,CDR3aa
TRBJ1-1,TRBV7-9,ASSIDRANTEAF
TRBJ2-1,TRBV3-1/TRBV3-2,ASSQLRAGSYNEQF
TRBJ2-7,TRBV2,ASSRTGTGASSYEQY
TRBJ1-1,TRBV5-1,ASSLAVEGTEAF
TRBJ1-1,TRBV13,ASSLSTGKNTEAF
TRBJ1-2,TRBV28,ASSQPSAIRGGYT
TRBJ1-1,TRBV5-1,ASSVRDFYTEAF
TRBJ1-1,TRBV19,ASMPTMRTEAF
TRBJ2-3,TRBV2,ASRGRITTDTQY
TRBJ2-5,TRBV7-2,ASSLDGQIISETQY
TRBJ2-2,TRBV5-1,ASSLAQGNTGELF
TRBJ1-5,TRBV9,ASSPGTGTRGQPQH
TRBJ1-1,TRBV5-8,ASSSYRQLNTEAF
TRBJ1-1,TRBV29-1,SVGGSMNTEAF
TRBJ2-7,TRBV19,ASSRGLAGGYEQY
TRBJ2-2,TRBV7-9,ASSLAWQGAPGELF
TRBJ2-5,TRBV9,ASSLGTEETQY
TRBJ1-3,TRBV7-9,ASKYSGAGNTIY
TRBJ2-7,TRBV6-1,ASSESAGVSYEQY
TRBJ2-7,TRBV5-1,ASSPDRTYEQY
TRBJ2-5,TRBV5-1,ASTRDRLEWETQY
TRBJ2-1,TRBV3-1/TRBV3-2,ASSRTSGNPYNEQF
TRBJ2-7,TRBV6-5,ASSRQTSGTHEQY
TRBJ1-5,TRBV2,ASGETGAQPQH
TRBJ2-2,TRBV20-1,SASFTSHLNTGELF
TRBJ1-5,TRBV5-6,ASSLGQVGQPQH
TRBJ1-1,TRBV6-5,ASSRQLSNTEAF
TRBJ1-6,TRBV5-6,ASSLEGALGSPLH
TRBJ1-3,TRBV9,ASSDTGFSGNTIY
TRBJ2-1,TRBV27,ATLGQNYNEQF
TRBJ2-7,TRBV6-6,ASSYPGMNYEQY
TRBJ2-1,TRBV29-1,SVGQLLSSYNEQF
TRBJ1-2,TRBV5-6,ASSLERNYGYT
TRBJ2-6,TRBV6-1,ASSEAHTSGANVLT
TRBJ1-2,TRBV3-1/TRBV3-2,ASSQGGTVNGYT
TRBJ1-1,TRBV5-5,ASSFRQGTEAF
TRBJ2-1,TRBV2,ASRWDSNNEQF
TRBJ1-4,TRBV18,ASSPRDRSTNEKLF
TRBJ1-6,TRBV5-1,ASSLGGEGSPLH
TRBJ2-7,TRBV28,ASSRDRGVYEQY
TRBJ2-7,TRBV7-8,ASSTDISYEQY
TRBJ1-1,TRBV20-1,SASLWPANTEAF
TRBJ1-1,TRBV2,ASSVQSGQGAEAF
TRBJ1-1,TRBV6-5,ASTYGQGNTEAF
TRBJ2-1,TRBV7-9,ASSPHIPNEQF
TRBJ2-7,TRBV10-3,AISQRGGFDEQY
TRBJ2-1,TRBV9,ASSVELAAYNEQF
TRBJ2-7,TRBV5-4,ASNSGTGGYEQY
TRBJ2-7,TRBV5-1,ASSLKQGSYEQY
TRBJ2-3,TRBV9,ASSVGPQGAADTQY
TRBJ1-5,TRBV10-2,ASSRTGNQPQH
TRBJ1-5,TRBV2,ASSELGREPQH